A single sample gave rise to the 16 T cell receptor beta chains below, sequenced in a study of blood T cell repertoires in COVID-19. The table came from immunoSEQ multiplex PCR; TCRdb's copy has only in-frame clones and leaves some out. The table has approximately 45,000 clones, over 70% seen once. Sequenced sample: peripheral blood. These receptors all stem from a human donor in a cohort sampled during active COVID-19.

The chain employs TRBV10-3 and TRBJ2-7, with 14 bases that match TRBD2. In germline, CDR1 is ENHRY, CDR2 SYGVKD. With V trimmed by 2 bases and J by 6 bases, 6 bases remained unmatched. The length of the CDR3 is 16 residues. The CDR3 is CAISETGLAGVSEQYF. DNA for the CDR3: TGTGCCATCAGTGAGACGGGACTAGCGGGAGTCAGCGAGCAGTACTTC.

J is TRBJ2-7 and V is TRBV29-1; 10 bases map to TRBD2. Germline CDR1 reads SQVTM; CDR2 reads ANQGSEA. Trimming removed 0 bases from V and 5 bases from J; junction bases left unmatched: 7. This CDR3 contains 15 residues. CDR3 bases: TGCAGCGTTGAAGATCGGGTAGCGGGGGGTGACGAGCAGTACTTC. Protein: CSVEDRVAGGDEQYF.

The J gene is TRBJ1-4, the V gene TRBV19; 8 nucleotides match TRBD1. The V gene end was trimmed by 6 bases and the J gene end by 6 bases; junction bases not matched to a gene: 12. The CDR3 totals 16 residues. Germline V gene data show CDR1 as LNHDA and CDR2 as SQIVND (reference sequence). The CDR3 reads CASSELDRVEDEKLFF. Here the CDR3 DNA reads TGTGCCAGTAGCGAGCTGGACAGGGTTGAAGATGAAAAACTGTTTTTT.

This rearrangement joins TRBV4-1 to TRBJ2-7; possible D gene TRBD2, 6 bases. Germline lookup yields CDR1 MGHRA and CDR2 YSYEKL. Trimming cost V 1 base and J 3 bases, with 16 bases left between them. This CDR3 contains 16 residues. The DNA of the CDR3 is TGCGCCAGCAGCCAAGCCCAGCTAGCGCCTGTCTACGAGCAGTACTTC. Protein: CASSQAQLAPVYEQYF.

The chain recombines TRBV7-3 with TRBJ2-1; the match to TRBD2 covers 9 bases. The CDR3 loop spans 14 amino acids. J was trimmed by 5 bases and V by 2 bases; bases with no gene match: 1. CDR1 is SGHTA, CDR2 FQGTGA, per germline. The CDR3 DNA follows: TGTGCCAGCAGCTTAGCGGGAGGGAACAATGAGCAGTTCTTC. The encoded protein is CASSLAGGNNEQFF.

This chain connects TRBV28 to TRBJ1-4, with D unresolved. CDR1 is MDHEN and CDR2 is SYDVKM in the germline V gene. The length of the CDR3 is 18 residues. V was cut by 0 bases and J by 0 bases, with 14 bases left in between. The CDR3 bases are TGTGCCAGCAGTTTATGGAGAGGCAGCCTAGCAACTAATGAAAAACTGTTTTTT. Translated: CASSLWRGSLATNEKLFF. The full variable domain, its missing parts supplied by reference TRBV28 and TRBJ1-4, is DVKVTQSSRYLVKRTGEKVFLECVQDMDHENMFWYRQDPGLGLRLIYFSYDVKMKEKGDIPEGYSVSREKKERFSLILESASTNQTSMYLCASSLWRGSLATNEKLFFGSGTQLSVL.

The chain links TRBV6-5 to TRBJ2-1; perhaps TRBD2 as D (5 bases). The germline V gene has CDR1 MNHEY and CDR2 SVGAGI. The CDR3 length is 14 residues. Trimming stripped 6 bases from V and 3 bases from J, with 12 bases between. The CDR3 reads CASRKAEIYNEQFF. CDR3 nucleotide sequence: TGTGCCAGCAGGAAAGCGGAGATCTACAATGAGCAGTTCTTC.

The chain combines TRBV4-2 with TRBJ1-6; 11 bases are shared with TRBD1. This CDR3 is built from 16 residues. The junction had 1 base not matched to a gene; V was cut back by 0 bases and J by 6 bases. Germline-derived CDR1 and CDR2 are LGHNA and YNFKEQ. The CDR3 here is CASSQDGTGGNSPLHF. The CDR3 DNA follows: TGTGCCAGCAGCCAAGATGGGACAGGGGGTAATTCACCCCTCCACTTT.

V gene TRBV9 combines with J gene TRBJ2-5; 10 bases line up with TRBD2. Looked up from germline, CDR1 is SGDLS and CDR2 is YYNGEE. Losses at the gene ends were 0 bases for V and 9 bases for J; bases not matched to a gene: 5. The CDR3 loop spans 14 amino acids. CDR3 coding DNA: TGTGCCAGCAGCGTAGAATCTAGCGGGGGAGCCCAGTACTTC. Protein product: CASSVESSGGAQYF. The full variable domain, in which reference TRBV9 and TRBJ2-5 provide the parts outside the CDR3, is DSGVTQTPKHLITATGQRVTLRCSPRSGDLSVYWYQQSLDQGLQFLIQYYNGEERAKGNILERFSAQQFPDLHSELNLSSLELGDSALYFCASSVESSGGAQYFGPGTRLLVL.

The rearrangement uses TRBV11-1 and TRBJ2-3; TRBD1 might be the D (6 bases). The CDR3 runs 15 residues. Trimming removed 4 bases at V and 0 bases at J, with 11 bases between. Germline assignment: CDR1 SGHAT and CDR2 FQDESV (reference sequence). The CDR3: CASSSRQASTDTQYF. The CDR3, as DNA: TGTGCCAGCAGCTCCAGACAGGCCAGCACAGATACGCAGTATTTT. The full variable domain, rest sourced from reference TRBV11-1 and TRBJ2-3, is EAEVAQSPRYKITEKSQAVAFWCDPISGHATLYWYRQILGQGPELLVQFQDESVVDDSQLPKDRFSAERLKGVDSTLKIQPAELGDSAMYLCASSSRQASTDTQYFGPGTRLTVL.

In the case of this clone: Mismatch with germline at one junction end may stem from a read error. The rearrangement joins TRBV7-7 to TRBJ2-5; 8 nucleotides agree with TRBD1. In germline, CDR1 is SSHAT, CDR2 FNYEAQ (reference sequence). CDR3 length: 15 residues. For the CDR3, the DNA is TGTGCTAGCAGCTCTGGACAGGGAAGACAAGAGACCCAGTACTTC. Translation gives CASSSGQGRQETQYF. Filled out from reference TRBV7-7 and TRBJ2-5, the complete variable domain reads GAGVSQSPRYKVTKRGQDVTLRCDPISSHATLYWYQQALGQGPEFLTYFNYEAQPDKSGLPSDRFSAERPEGSISTLTIQRTEQRDSAMYRCASSSGQGRQETQYFGPGTRLLVL.

The chain is built from TRBV19 and TRBJ2-1; 8 bases map to TRBD2. The CDR3 has 14 residues. J lost 5 bases, V lost 7 bases, and 7 bases had no gene match. Germline V gene lookup returns CDR1 LNHDA and CDR2 SQIVND (reference sequence). Here the CDR3 reads CASTESGRHNEQFF. CDR3 sequence (DNA): TGTGCCAGTACCGAGAGCGGGAGACACAATGAGCAGTTCTTC.

The rearrangement links TRBV7-3 to TRBJ1-1; no clear D gene. Trimming left V 3 bases short and J 3 bases short, with 14 bases between. This CDR3 has 15 amino acids. Germline V gene data show CDR1 as SGHTA and CDR2 as FQGTGA. The CDR3 DNA reads TGTGCCAGCAGCTTCACGGGGAGGTATGACACTGAAGCTTTCTTT. This sequence encodes CASSFTGRYDTEAFF.

This clone was counted once. The chain is built from TRBV7-9 and TRBJ2-1; the D is unclear. Trimming shortened V by 4 bases and J by 2 bases, and 12 bases separated the two germline ends. The CDR3 loop spans 15 amino acids. Germline CDR1 reads SEHNR; CDR2 reads FQNEAQ (reference sequence). The CDR3 spells CASSSGSEAYNEQFF. The CDR3 nucleotides are TGTGCCAGCAGCTCTGGAAGCGAGGCCTACAATGAGCAGTTCTTC.

This chain connects TRBV5-1 to TRBJ2-1, with TRBD2 identical over 9 bases. The CDR3 length is 16 residues. CDR1 and CDR2 from the germline V gene are SGHRS and YFSETQ. With 0 bases clipped from V and 2 bases from J, the junction kept 3 bases outside the gene matches. The CDR3 nucleotides are TGCGCCAGCAGCTTGGCAGCGGGAGGTACCTACAATGAGCAGTTCTTC. Its protein product is CASSLAAGGTYNEQFF.

This clone was picked up one time. The rearrangement uses TRBV24-1 and TRBJ2-7; the match to TRBD1 covers 9 bases. V trimming: 3 bases; J trimming: 3 bases; junction bases outside the gene matches: 5. Germline V gene lookup returns CDR1 KGHDR and CDR2 SFDVKD. This CDR3 spans 15 amino acids. CDR3: CATSDPGQGDYEQYF. CDR3 sequence (DNA): TGTGCCACCAGTGATCCGGGACAGGGTGACTACGAGCAGTACTTC.